Shown below are 9 T cell receptor beta chains from a single sample sequenced in a study of early T cells in non-severe SARS-CoV-2 infection. Each CDR3 protein gets one entry after TCRdb re-called the 5' RACE reads with MiXCR. The sample lists around 84,000 distinct CDR3 sequences; less than 11% were seen once. Sequenced material: whole blood, taken at baseline. These receptors were taken from an adult who was a healthcare worker with PCR-confirmed SARS-CoV-2 infection or an uninfected control (not recorded which).

This clonotype has a count of ten or more. The rearrangement uses TRBV19 and TRBJ2-7, with D perhaps given as TRBD1 or TRBD2 (5 bases each). The CDR3 covers 15 residues. The germline V gene encodes CDR1 LNHDA and CDR2 SQIVND (reference sequence). V was clipped by 6 bases and J by 0 bases, with 15 bases between them. CDR3 region: CASSKAGTTSYEQYF. In nucleotides, the CDR3 is TGTGCCAGTAGCAAAGCAGGGACGACCTCCTACGAGCAGTACTTC.

This clonotype was seen repeatedly, ten times or more. The V gene is TRBV14, the J gene TRBJ1-1, with 8 nucleotides matching TRBD1. Germline lookup yields CDR1 SGHDN and CDR2 FVKESK. This CDR3 comprises 15 residues. The V segment lost 4 bases and the J segment 0 bases; nucleotides outside the gene matches: 4. The DNA of the CDR3 is TGTGCCAGCAGCCCCAGACAGGGGATGAACACTGAAGCTTTCTTT. Translation: CASSPRQGMNTEAFF.

J is TRBJ2-1 and V is TRBV3-1; 8 positions agree with TRBD1. Looked up from germline, CDR1 is LGHDT and CDR2 is YNNKEL (reference sequence). The CDR3 runs 15 residues. With 4 bases clipped from V and 4 bases from J, the junction kept 6 bases outside the gene matches. The CDR3 region is CASSPRDRQYNEQFF. In nucleotides, the CDR3 is TGTGCCAGCAGCCCCCGGGACAGGCAATACAATGAGCAGTTCTTC.

The chain uses TRBV14 and TRBJ2-5, with D perhaps matching TRBD2 (5 bases). V lost 0 bases to trimming and J lost 7 bases, with 9 bases between them. The CDR3 has 13 residues. Germline CDR1 reads SGHDN; CDR2 reads FVKESK. In DNA, the CDR3 is TGTGCCAGCAGCCAAGATGGAGGAGGGACCCAGTACTTC. It specifies CASSQDGGGTQYF.

Only one count was recorded for this clonotype. The rearrangement links TRBV7-2 to TRBJ2-7; 9 bases are shared with TRBD2. The ends lost 2 bases at V and 4 bases at J; junction bases unmatched: 6. Germline V gene sequence: CDR1 SGHTA, CDR2 FQGNSA. There are 15 residues in the CDR3. This chain's CDR3 is CASSLISSGVYEQYF. The CDR3, as DNA: TGTGCCAGCAGCTTAATCTCTAGCGGGGTATACGAGCAGTACTTC.

This clonotype was counted at least ten times. The chain carries TRBV11-2 and TRBJ2-1; possible D gene TRBD2, 5 bases. The CDR3 runs 15 residues. Trimming removed 3 bases at V and 0 bases at J, with 9 bases between. In germline, CDR1 is SGHAT, CDR2 FQNNGV. CDR3 sequence reads: CASSFSGSSYNEQFF. CDR3 nucleotides: TGTGCCAGCAGCTTCAGCGGTTCCTCCTACAATGAGCAGTTCTTC. Full variable domain (rest looked up from reference TRBV11-2 and TRBJ2-1): EAGVAQSPRYKIIEKRQSVAFWCNPISGHATLYWYQQILGQGPKLLIQFQNNGVVDDSQLPKDRFSAERLKGVDSTLKIQPAKLEDSAVYLCASSFSGSSYNEQFFGPGTRLTVL.

This chain joins TRBV27 and TRBJ2-7, with D possibly being TRBD1 (6 bases). CDR1 is MNHEY, CDR2 SMNVEV, per germline (reference sequence). Trimming stripped 5 bases from V and 2 bases from J, with 13 bases between. There are 14 residues in the CDR3. The CDR3 DNA sequence: TGTGCCAGCAGTCTTACAGGGCTCGCCTACGAGCAGTACTTC. It translates to CASSLTGLAYEQYF.

This clonotype turned up a few times. The chain employs TRBV5-4 and TRBJ2-3, with TRBD2 as a possible D gene (5 bases). The germline gives CDR1 SGHNT, CDR2 YYREEE (reference sequence). V was cut by 4 bases and J by 11 bases, with 14 bases left in between. The CDR3 totals 12 residues. CDR3: CASSLDLEVQYF. CDR3 nucleotides: TGTGCCAGCAGCCTGGACCTGGAGGTGCAGTATTTT.

The chain combines TRBV5-1 with TRBJ1-2; D unresolved. The CDR3 runs to 14 residues. V gave up 4 bases and J gave up 9 bases, with 19 bases separating them. Germline CDR1 reads SGHRS; CDR2 reads YFSETQ. CDR3 residues: CASSPLGRKNRYTF. The CDR3 nucleotides are TGCGCCAGCAGCCCGTTGGGCAGGAAGAATCGCTACACCTTC.